These T cell receptor beta chains were read from a single sample in a study of blood T cells in healthy people across ages. TCRdb fed the 5' RACE reads into MiXCR, producing one record per CDR3 protein. Of 1.8 million or so distinct CDR3 sequences in the sample, roughly 43% were seen once. Sequencing was carried out using blood. The receptor set was obtained from a human donor in good health. CDR3s include the opening cysteine and the closing phenylalanine or tryptophan. Each record gives: clone size, J gene, V gene, D gene, CDR3 DNA, CDR3 protein. D genes are given only for firm matches. Expanded clones are given a class, and other clones once, few, many or no size at all.

clone size: NA; J gene: TRBJ1-4; V gene: TRBV29-1; D gene: NA; CDR3 DNA: TGCAGCGTTGAAGGTGGAGCCTCTAATGAAAAACTGTTTTTT; CDR3 protein: CSVEGGASNEKLFF
clone size: few; J gene: TRBJ2-2; V gene: TRBV6-2/TRBV6-3; D gene: NA; CDR3 DNA: TGTGCCAGCAGCAAAAGGATCGGGGAGCTGTTTTTT; CDR3 protein: CASSKRIGELFF
clone size: NA; J gene: TRBJ1-1; V gene: TRBV18; D gene: NA; CDR3 DNA: TGTGCCAGCTCACTAACTGTGACAGAGAACGCTGAAGCTTTCTTT; CDR3 protein: CASSLTVTENAEAFF
clone size: few; J gene: TRBJ2-7; V gene: TRBV9; D gene: NA; CDR3 DNA: TGTGCCAGCAGCGTAGGTGGGGTTGCGCCCTACGAGCAGTACTTC; CDR3 protein: CASSVGGVAPYEQYF
clone size: once; J gene: TRBJ1-2; V gene: TRBV5-6; D gene: NA; CDR3 DNA: TGTGCCAGCAGAAGAGTGTTGAGGAGTGCGAACTATGGCTACACCTTC; CDR3 protein: CASRRVLRSANYGYTF
clone size: NA; J gene: TRBJ2-7; V gene: TRBV5-6; D gene: TRBD1; CDR3 DNA: TGTGCCGGCAGCCTCCCTACAGGGGTCACATCCTACGAGCAGTACTTC; CDR3 protein: CAGSLPTGVTSYEQYF
clone size: NA; J gene: TRBJ1-2; V gene: TRBV7-2; D gene: NA; CDR3 DNA: TGTGCCAGCAGCTTAGTGGCAGGGCAGGACTATGGCTACACCTTC; CDR3 protein: CASSLVAGQDYGYTF
clone size: few; J gene: TRBJ2-3; V gene: TRBV27; D gene: TRBD1; CDR3 DNA: TGTGCCAGCAGTCCAATGCTCCCCCGGGACAGGGGGGAAGATACGCAGTATTTT; CDR3 protein: CASSPMLPRDRGEDTQYF
clone size: NA; J gene: TRBJ1-3; V gene: TRBV4-3; D gene: NA; CDR3 DNA: TGCGCCAGCAGCCAAGCCCCGGCAGGCTCTGGAAACACCATATATTTT; CDR3 protein: CASSQAPAGSGNTIYF
clone size: once; J gene: TRBJ1-1; V gene: TRBV6-6; D gene: NA; CDR3 DNA: TGTGCCAGCAGTTACTCCCATGGAGGGAACACTGAAGCTTTCTTT; CDR3 protein: CASSYSHGGNTEAFF
clone size: NA; J gene: TRBJ1-4; V gene: TRBV20-1; D gene: NA; CDR3 DNA: TGCAGTGCTAGGACAAGTGATAATGAAAAACTGTTTTTT; CDR3 protein: CSARTSDNEKLFF
clone size: once; J gene: TRBJ1-2; V gene: TRBV7-2; D gene: NA; CDR3 DNA: TGTGCCAGCAGCTTAACCTCAGGGCGATTTAACTATGGCTACACCTTC; CDR3 protein: CASSLTSGRFNYGYTF
clone size: NA; J gene: TRBJ2-7; V gene: TRBV2; D gene: TRBD1; CDR3 DNA: TGTGCCAGCAAATCCGGGACAGGGTATGCCGAGCAGTACTTC; CDR3 protein: CASKSGTGYAEQYF
clone size: NA; J gene: TRBJ1-6; V gene: TRBV20-1; D gene: NA; CDR3 DNA: TGCAGTGCTAGGTCTCCGGATTCACCCCTCCACTTT; CDR3 protein: CSARSPDSPLHF
clone size: once; J gene: TRBJ2-3; V gene: TRBV5-5; D gene: NA; CDR3 DNA: TGTGCCAGCAGCATACAGGGGAGGGATACGCAGTATTTT; CDR3 protein: CASSIQGRDTQYF
clone size: NA; J gene: TRBJ2-3; V gene: TRBV20-1; D gene: NA; CDR3 DNA: TGCAGTGCCCCAACGGCTCTTGGCACAGATACGCAGTATTTT; CDR3 protein: CSAPTALGTDTQYF